The text below deals with one TCR beta chain. Its antigen remains undetermined. Per-base quality was not reported, and no clone a single base away is much larger than it. The data are from a study of blood T cell repertoires in COVID-19 (TCRdb year 2020). About the investigation overall: Samples covering the acute and convalescent phases of COVID-19 were provided by collaborators in the United States, Italy and Spain. The sample metadata nearly always contained a de-identified subject ID, COVID-19 status, age in years and sex. The repertoires were made available in a free public database intended to serve as a resource for research on the immune response to SARS-CoV-2. HLA class I and class II types, where available, came from metadata supplied by the sample provider rather than from assay-based typing. The material from the prospective study consisted of cDNA or gDNA derived from T cells, B-cell-depleted T cells, or PBMCs. The samples were drawn from two sources: the first 160 participants of the ongoing ImmuneRACE study, and some 1,300 subjects contributed by 6 global collaborators. Subjects who had been exposed to COVID-19, were actively infected with it, or had recovered from it provided the deeply sampled blood TCRbeta repertoires that made up the dataset.

The paper as a whole reports these results and caveats: The quantity of clinical and demographic metadata differed by source and by participant and was supplied without curation.

TCRbeta CDR3 regions were amplified from genomic DNA by means of the immunoSEQ Assay, a bias-controlled multiplex PCR. In the source study's methods: The number of nucleated cells in each sample was estimated from the amplification of reference gene primers within the assay. To quantify the absolute abundance of each unique TCRbeta CDR3 rearrangement, sequence reads were collapsed and filtered. Productive Simpson clonality was computed per sample as the square root of Simpson's diversity index over productive rearrangements. Held by TCRdb, this immuneACCESS table contains in-frame sequences only and omits some clones. Under half of the omission traces to an unresolved V gene where checked; the cause of the rest is unknown. That table furnishes V, J and clone size, whereas the DNA furnished D and trimming. The sample table lists approximately 44,000 clones, around 90% of them with a count of one. The ten largest clones represent around 30% of the sample.

V is reduced by 5 bases and J by 6 bases, leaving a spacing of 16 bases between them. From the cysteine up to the phenylalanine, the CDR3 has a length of 14 residues. The sequence is cut down to CDR3 DNA, 42 bases in frame from base 1. CDR1 and CDR2 are drawn from the germline V gene (reference sequence): LNHDA, SQIVND. Each collaborating institution followed its own protocols to collect whole blood in K2EDTA tubes. Collaborator samples were shipped for TCRbeta analysis as frozen whole blood, isolated PBMCs, or DNA extracted from either sample type. This receptor was taken from a woman aged 80 or older with acute or convalescent COVID-19. The chain is assembled from TRBV19 and TRBJ2-5; there is no confident call for the D gene. The sequenced sample consisted of peripheral blood. The sequenced DNA: TGTGCCAGTAGTGACTCAGCCCCGGCCAAGACCCAGTACTTC. Its amino acids are CASSDSAPAKTQYF.